This TCR beta chain was identified during a study of siplizumab effects on memory and regulatory T cells. Notes on the study in general: Alloreactive sequences traceable to unstimulated CD4+ memory cells were significantly reduced by siplizumab. The study found that mappable alloreactive CD4+ clones averaged roughly 75% Treg-derived with siplizumab and roughly 27% in controls.

This CDR3 has 14 residues. V dropped 4 bases and J dropped 2; count of bases not matched to a gene: 5. The germline gives CDR1 MNHEY, CDR2 SMNVEV (reference sequence). Sequencing of each sample assayed some 9.2 x 10^4 TCR templates. Profiling relied on immunoSEQ multiplex PCR, and the TCRdb table lists in-frame clones only, not all of them. Of about 56,000 clones listed, less than 98% are singletons. Concerning this clone: Its antigen is undetermined.

V gene TRBV27 combines with J gene TRBJ2-7; 7 nucleotides match TRBD1. Sample: naive CD8+ T cells sorted from blood. This TCR was recovered from a human donor in good health. CDR3 nucleotide sequence: TGTGCCAGCAGTTCGACAGGGACGGCCTACGAGCAGTACTTC. Protein product: CASSSTGTAYEQYF.